This T cell receptor (beta chain) was found in a study of T cell responses to AZD1222 COVID-19 vaccine. On this clone: Its antigen is not identified.

Using immunoSEQ multiplex PCR, the repertoire was profiled, and TCRdb retains in-frame clones only, with some absent. Altogether some 110,000 clones are present, 88% being singletons, with the ten largest covering under 4.5%. Study-level points and caveats: Two AZD1222 doses significantly raised spike-specific TCR breadth and depth over controls.

The specimen comprised peripheral blood, sampled on day 0 of AZD1222 vaccination. The sequence was obtained from an adult in good health.

The CDR3 protein is CASSTGGGSPLHF. CDR3 bases: TGTGCCAGCAGTACAGGGGGCGGATCACCCCTCCACTTT. This rearrangement joins TRBV27 to TRBJ1-6; 9 bases match TRBD1. Germline CDR1 is MNHEY and CDR2 is SMNVEV (reference sequence). The CDR3 totals 13 residues. V trimming: 5 bases; J trimming: 10 bases; junction bases outside the gene matches: 3.